These T cell receptor beta chains were read from a single sample in a study of blood T cell repertoires in COVID-19. The table came from immunoSEQ multiplex PCR; TCRdb's copy has only in-frame clones and leaves some out. Of 96,000 or so clones in the sample, 75% to 85% are singletons; the top ten hold under 5.5%. Sequenced sample: peripheral blood. The source is an older man with COVID-19, enrolled during active disease. Both conserved end residues are part of each CDR3.

CASSPLGPPNNEQFF	15	TRBV11-2	TRBJ2-1
CASRRQVRPMNTEAFF	16	TRBV27	TRBJ1-1
CASSMHEGTDTQYF	14	TRBV19	TRBJ2-3
CASSQGRGGLVEQYF	15	TRBV3-1/TRBV3-2	TRBJ2-7
CASSLVGPNTPGELFF	16	TRBV7-9	TRBJ2-2
CASSPRGGGPQETQYF	16	TRBV18	TRBJ2-5
CATSDPRRSGYTF	13	TRBV24-1	TRBJ1-2
CASRGTGGASYEQYF	15	TRBV2	TRBJ2-7
CASSQPESAQHF	12	TRBV2	TRBJ1-5
CASRNYRGRVYEQYF	15	TRBV11-3	TRBJ2-7
CASSLVGTGAAYEQYF	16	TRBV11-1	TRBJ2-7
CAISQTGASDEAFF	14	TRBV10-3	TRBJ1-1
CASSPRTGKFF	11	TRBV5-8	TRBJ2-1
CASRSDNYEQYF	12	TRBV7-2	TRBJ2-7
CASSYVPEGRAVYSNQPQHF	20	TRBV6-2/TRBV6-3	TRBJ1-5
CATSEAQGARYNEQFF	16	TRBV24-1	TRBJ2-1
CSVQGGETLSGANVLTF	17	TRBV29-1	TRBJ2-6
CASSQAGTGGPGAEAFF	17	TRBV4-1	TRBJ1-1
CASSLLGGTSNTGELFF	17	TRBV7-2	TRBJ2-2
CASSLLADNEQFF	13	TRBV11-3	TRBJ2-1
CASKAGGSYNEQFF	14	TRBV19	TRBJ2-1
CASSVGQVSHEQYF	14	TRBV9	TRBJ2-7
CASSPSLGGQAGNTIYF	17	TRBV19	TRBJ1-3
CASSPGTAREQYF	13	TRBV6-6	TRBJ2-7
CASEPLPGIRTSGEETDTQYF	21	TRBV2	TRBJ2-3
CSASSSAGGTYEQFF	15	TRBV20-1	TRBJ2-1
CASSKPLHGQYSNQPQHF	18	TRBV21-1	TRBJ1-5
CASSIDLGGRYSNQPQHF	18	TRBV19	TRBJ1-5
CASSSGQHYGYTF	13	TRBV5-4	TRBJ1-2
CASSRVWGRGSLSSGNTIYF	20	TRBV4-1	TRBJ1-3
CASSLTGTMYGYTF	14	TRBV5-5	TRBJ1-2
CASSAPHLDEAFF	13	TRBV7-3	TRBJ1-1
CAWSGGGQFGYTF	13	TRBV30	TRBJ1-2